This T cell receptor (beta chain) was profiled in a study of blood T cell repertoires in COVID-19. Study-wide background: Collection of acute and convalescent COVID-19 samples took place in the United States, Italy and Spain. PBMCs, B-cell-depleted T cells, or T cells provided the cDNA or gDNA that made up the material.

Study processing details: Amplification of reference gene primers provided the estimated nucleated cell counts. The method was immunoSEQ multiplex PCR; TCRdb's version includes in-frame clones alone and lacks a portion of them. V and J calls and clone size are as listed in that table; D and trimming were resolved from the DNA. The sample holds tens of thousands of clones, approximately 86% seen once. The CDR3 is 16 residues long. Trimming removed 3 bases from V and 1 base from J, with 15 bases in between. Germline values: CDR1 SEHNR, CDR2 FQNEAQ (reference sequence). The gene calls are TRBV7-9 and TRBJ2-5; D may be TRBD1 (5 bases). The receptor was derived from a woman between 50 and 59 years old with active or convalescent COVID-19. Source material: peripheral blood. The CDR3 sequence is CASSFKTDFFQETQYF. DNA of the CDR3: TGTGCCAGCAGCTTCAAGACAGACTTCTTCCAAGAGACCCAGTACTTC.